This T cell receptor beta chain was observed in a study of blood T cell repertoires in COVID-19. Germline CDR1 is MDHEN and CDR2 is SYDVKM. The CDR3 extends over 12 amino acids. Trimming shortened V by 6 bases and J by 5 bases, and 10 bases separated the two germline ends. Using immunoSEQ multiplex PCR, the repertoire was profiled, and TCRdb retains in-frame clones only, with some absent. The data show more than 75,000 clones, with roughly 88% seen just once and 20% to 30% held by the top ten. The sequenced material came from peripheral blood. The origin of this receptor is a man between 60 and 75 years old with acute or convalescent COVID-19. This chain uses TRBV28 with TRBJ2-5; perhaps TRBD2 as D (5 bases). CDR3 DNA: TGTGCCAGCAGCCCCGGGGTTGAGACCCAGTACTTC. It is translated as CASSPGVETQYF.